These 2 T cell receptor beta chains originate from one sample sequenced in a study of blood T cell repertoires in COVID-19. Method: immunoSEQ multiplex PCR; TCRdb's copy keeps in-frame clones and lacks some. The table has around 200,000 clones, about four fifths seen once. Sequencing input: peripheral blood. Every receptor here comes from a woman of 80 years or more with acute or convalescent COVID-19.

This sequence joins TRBV9 and TRBJ1-3; unclear D gene. The V gene lost 4 bases and the J gene lost 0 bases, with 8 bases spanning the gap. Germline V gene lookup returns CDR1 SGDLS and CDR2 YYNGEE. The CDR3 is 14 amino acids. The CDR3 nucleotides read TGTGCCAGCAGCTTCTCTTTCTCTGGAAACACCATATATTTT. This codes for CASSFSFSGNTIYF. Complete variable domain (other parts from reference TRBV9 and TRBJ1-3): DSGVTQTPKHLITATGQRVTLRCSPRSGDLSVYWYQQSLDQGLQFLIQYYNGEERAKGNILERFSAQQFPDLHSELNLSSLELGDSALYFCASSFSFSGNTIYFGEGSWLTVV.

J is TRBJ1-2 and V is TRBV30; D is possibly TRBD1 (5 bases). CDR1 is GTSNPN, CDR2 SVGIG, per germline (reference sequence). The CDR3 contains 14 residues. V lost 0 bases and J 8 bases, leaving 16 bases between the germline ends. The CDR3 DNA sequence: TGTGCCTGGAGTGTACTTCGCAGGGAACCCGGCTACACCTTC. It specifies CAWSVLRREPGYTF.